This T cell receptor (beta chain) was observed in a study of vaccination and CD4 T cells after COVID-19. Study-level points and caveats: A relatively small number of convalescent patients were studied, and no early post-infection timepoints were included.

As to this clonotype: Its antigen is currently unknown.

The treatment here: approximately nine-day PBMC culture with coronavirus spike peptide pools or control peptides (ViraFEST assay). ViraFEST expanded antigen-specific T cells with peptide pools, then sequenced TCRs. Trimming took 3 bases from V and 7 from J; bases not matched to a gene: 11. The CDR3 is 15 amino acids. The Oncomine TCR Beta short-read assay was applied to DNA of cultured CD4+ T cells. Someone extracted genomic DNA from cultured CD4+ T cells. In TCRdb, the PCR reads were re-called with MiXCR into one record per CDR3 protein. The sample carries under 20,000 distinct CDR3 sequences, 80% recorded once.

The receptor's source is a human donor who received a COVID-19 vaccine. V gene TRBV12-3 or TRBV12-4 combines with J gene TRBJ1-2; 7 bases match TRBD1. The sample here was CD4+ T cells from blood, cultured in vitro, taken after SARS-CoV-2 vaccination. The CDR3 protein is CASSFFDARGSGYTF. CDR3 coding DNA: TGTGCCAGCAGTTTTTTCGACGCCAGGGGGTCTGGCTACACCTTC.